The 23 T cell receptor beta chains below were found in one sample sequenced in a study of OX40 agonist ivuxolimab in advanced cancers. Some clones are missing from TCRdb's copy, which holds only in-frame ones; the method was immunoSEQ multiplex PCR. In the table there are tens of thousands of clones, more than 75% of which are singletons. Specimen: CD4+ or CD8+ T cells sorted from blood, collected in a trial of the OX40 agonist ivuxolimab. The receptors stem from an adult with an advanced solid tumor such as melanoma, head and neck, liver or kidney cancer.

The rearrangement links TRBV5-5 to TRBJ1-2; a weak D match, TRBD1 (6 bases). V lost 0 bases to trimming and J lost 3 bases, with 9 bases between them. CDR1 and CDR2 (germline): SGHKS, YYEKEE (reference sequence). The CDR3 runs to 14 residues. CDR3 region: CASSLDWGHYGYTF. The CDR3 DNA reads TGTGCCAGCAGCTTGGACTGGGGGCACTATGGCTACACCTTC. The variable domain in full, completed from reference TRBV5-5 and TRBJ1-2, reads DAGVTQSPTHLIKTRGQQVTLRCSPISGHKSVSWYQQVLGQGPQFIFQYYEKEERGRGNFPDRFSARQFPNYSSELNVNALLLGDSALYLCASSLDWGHYGYTFGSGTRLTVV.

The rearrangement joins TRBV27 to TRBJ2-3; 8 bases line up with TRBD2. The V gene end was trimmed by 7 bases and the J gene end by 4 bases; junction bases not matched to a gene: 4. Germline V gene lookup returns CDR1 MNHEY and CDR2 SMNVEV (reference sequence). The CDR3 loop spans 13 amino acids. CDR3 protein: CASTGLGSDTQYF. CDR3 DNA sequence: TGTGCCAGCACGGGACTAGGGTCAGATACGCAGTATTTT.

This clone was found a few times. CDR3 sequence reads: CASSQGDEKLFF. The CDR3 coding sequence is TGTGCCAGCAGCCAGGGGGATGAAAAACTGTTTTTT. The genes are TRBV7-9 and TRBJ1-4; 7 bases fit TRBD1. The V gene end was trimmed by 5 bases and the J gene end by 6 bases; junction bases not matched to a gene: 0. This CDR3 comprises 12 residues. Germline V gene sequence: CDR1 SEHNR, CDR2 FQNEAQ (reference sequence).

The chain recombines TRBV11-1 with TRBJ2-7, with D possibly being TRBD1 (6 bases). Germline values: CDR1 SGHAT, CDR2 FQDESV (reference sequence). The CDR3 length is 14 residues. The V end lost 6 bases, the J end lost 1 base, and 13 bases lay between the germline ends. This CDR3 reads CASRNTGKSYEQYF. The CDR3, as DNA: TGTGCCAGCAGGAATACAGGGAAATCCTACGAGCAGTACTTC.

The rearrangement uses TRBV6-5 and TRBJ2-1; tentatively, D is TRBD1 (5 bases). Germline V gene sequence: CDR1 MNHEY, CDR2 SVGAGI. Trimming stripped 2 bases from V and 4 bases from J, with 9 bases between. This CDR3 is built from 14 residues. CDR3 nucleotide sequence: TGTGCCAGCAGTTACGGCGACAGTTACAATGAGCAGTTCTTC. The encoded protein is CASSYGDSYNEQFF.

This clone is a singleton in its sample. This chain joins TRBV9 and TRBJ2-7; D not certain. The CDR3 totals 12 residues. V was clipped by 0 bases and J by 4 bases, with 5 bases between them. Germline-derived CDR1 and CDR2 are SGDLS and YYNGEE. The CDR3 DNA reads as TGTGCCAGCAGCGTAGGGGGTTACGAGCAGTACTTC. It translates to CASSVGGYEQYF. Combining the CDR3 with reference TRBV9 and TRBJ2-7 gives the whole variable domain DSGVTQTPKHLITATGQRVTLRCSPRSGDLSVYWYQQSLDQGLQFLIQYYNGEERAKGNILERFSAQQFPDLHSELNLSSLELGDSALYFCASSVGGYEQYFGPGTRLTVT.

This clone was counted a few times. The V and J genes are TRBV7-9 and TRBJ2-2; D is undetermined. V lost 5 bases and J lost 4, with 14 bases in between. Germline V gives CDR1 SEHNR, CDR2 FQNEAQ (reference sequence). The CDR3 spans 15 residues. In DNA form, the CDR3 reads TGTGCCAGCAGCGACAAAACCCGACGCACCGGGGAGCTGTTTTTT. Encoded protein: CASSDKTRRTGELFF.

The chain has TRBV10-3 and TRBJ2-2, with 8 bases identical to TRBD1. V was pared by 9 bases and J by 8 bases, with 8 bases of the junction left unmatched. From germline, CDR1 is ENHRY and CDR2 SYGVKD. The CDR3 is 13 residues long. The chain's CDR3 is CAMGQALSGELFF. The CDR3 DNA sequence: TGTGCCATGGGACAGGCTCTTTCGGGGGAGCTGTTTTTT.

The chain uses TRBV6-5 and TRBJ1-1, with 8 bases fitting TRBD1. Germline V lookup: CDR1 MNHEY, CDR2 SVGAGI. V gave up 8 bases and J gave up 5 bases; unmatched junction bases: 10. This CDR3 spans 14 amino acids. CDR3 region: CASGGFTGGTEAFF. The CDR3 DNA reads TGTGCCAGCGGTGGATTTACAGGGGGAACTGAAGCTTTCTTT.

The chain couples TRBV29-1 to TRBJ2-2; D gene uncertain. Trimming removed 3 bases at V and 4 bases at J, with 6 bases between. This CDR3 has 12 residues. Germline lookup yields CDR1 SQVTM and CDR2 ANQGSEA. The CDR3 coding sequence is TGCAGCGTTGAGCCGTCCACCGGGGAGCTGTTTTTT. Translated, it gives CSVEPSTGELFF.

The chain employs TRBV5-1 and TRBJ2-7; maybe TRBD1 (5 bases). This CDR3 is 12 amino acids long. Trimming cost V 4 bases and J 3 bases, with 8 bases left between them. Germline CDR1 reads SGHRS; CDR2 reads YFSETQ. CDR3 in amino acids: CASSPDSYEQYF. The CDR3 coding sequence is TGCGCCAGCAGCCCTGACAGCTACGAGCAGTACTTC.

The chain recombines TRBV7-9 with TRBJ2-7; 7 bases align to TRBD1. Looked up from germline, CDR1 is SEHNR and CDR2 is FQNEAQ (reference sequence). The CDR3 runs to 13 residues. The junction had 8 bases not matched to a gene; V was cut back by 11 bases and J by 1 base. Written as DNA, the CDR3 is TGTGCCTTCCGACAGGGCGAATCCTACGAGCAGTACTTC. Encoded protein: CAFRQGESYEQYF.

The V gene is TRBV6-5, the J gene TRBJ2-7; 7 bases are shared with TRBD1. Per the germline V gene, CDR1 is MNHEY and CDR2 is SVGAGI. The trim removed 0 bases at V and 5 bases at J, leaving 4 bases unmatched. This CDR3 is 14 amino acids long. CDR3 bases: TGTGCCAGCAGTTACTCGGGACAGAGTGACGAGCAGTACTTC. As protein: CASSYSGQSDEQYF.

This sequence joins TRBV27 and TRBJ1-6; D remains unclear. Trimming stripped 4 bases from V and 2 bases from J, with 12 bases between. Germline V gives CDR1 MNHEY, CDR2 SMNVEV (reference sequence). This CDR3 is 16 amino acids long. In DNA, the CDR3 is TGTGCCAGCAGTTATGCTCGGAGGGCCTATAATTCACCCCTCCACTTT. It specifies CASSYARRAYNSPLHF.

The V call is TRBV2, the J call TRBJ2-3; 8 bases are shared with TRBD2. The V gene's germline CDR1 is SNHLY and CDR2 FYNNEI. There are 11 residues in the CDR3. Trimming removed 11 bases from V and 4 bases from J; junction bases left unmatched: 2. CDR3: CAAGGADTQYF. The CDR3 nucleotides read TGTGCCGCCGGGGGGGCAGATACGCAGTATTTT.

This clone has just one count. The CDR3: CASSQRQGRMNTEAFF. The CDR3 nucleotides read TGTGCCAGCAGCCAAAGGCAAGGCCGGATGAACACTGAAGCTTTCTTT. The genes are TRBV4-2 and TRBJ1-1; D uncertain. Germline-derived CDR1 and CDR2 are LGHNA and YNFKEQ. The CDR3 is 16 residues long. V shed 2 bases and J shed 0 bases, with 13 bases lying between them.

This clone was detected a few times. This chain connects TRBV7-9 to TRBJ2-7; 8 nucleotides match TRBD2. V gave up 5 bases and J gave up 6 bases; unmatched junction bases: 15. This CDR3 is built from 16 residues. CDR1 is SEHNR, CDR2 FQNEAQ, per germline (reference sequence). The CDR3 DNA sequence: TGTGCCAGCAGCCCAGCGTGGGAGCGGGAGCAGCCCGAGCAGTACTTC. Translating it yields CASSPAWEREQPEQYF.

The chain combines TRBV7-9 with TRBJ2-1, with D perhaps matching TRBD2 (5 bases). Germline CDR1 and CDR2: SEHNR and FQNEAQ (reference sequence). The V end was cut by 1 base, the J end by 10 bases, with 8 bases between. The CDR3 has 12 residues. The DNA of the CDR3 is TGTGCCAGCAGCTTAGTTTCGGGGGAGCAGTTCTTC. The encoded protein is CASSLVSGEQFF.

The chain carries TRBV21-1 and TRBJ2-2; the table assigns TRBD1, which was not confirmed against the DNA. TRBV21-1 is a pseudogene segment. This CDR3 spans 15 amino acids. This CDR3 reads CASIDRGWSTGELFF. DNA of the CDR3: TGTGCCAGCATAGACAGGGGTTGGTCCACCGGGGAGCTGTTTTTT.

The chain recombines TRBV28 with TRBJ2-3; D may match TRBD1 or TRBD2 (6 bases each). Trimming removed 7 bases at V and 4 bases at J, with 15 bases between. CDR1 and CDR2 from the germline V gene are MDHEN and SYDVKM. The length of the CDR3 is 14 residues. CDR3 in amino acids: CASNGWGAPDTQYF. The CDR3 DNA follows: TGTGCCAGCAATGGGTGGGGGGCTCCAGATACGCAGTATTTT.

V and J are TRBV13 and TRBJ2-5, with 8 bases that match TRBD1. The CDR3 is 15 residues long. Germline V gene lookup returns CDR1 PRHDT and CDR2 FYEKMQ (reference sequence). After removal of 5 bases from V and 4 bases from J, the junction contained 9 bases not matched to a gene. Here the CDR3 reads CASSARQGLGETQYF. CDR3 coding DNA: TGTGCCAGCAGCGCCAGACAGGGGTTGGGAGAGACCCAGTACTTC. Full variable domain (missing parts from reference TRBV13 and TRBJ2-5): AAGVIQSPRHLIKEKRETATLKCYPIPRHDTVYWYQQGPGQDPQFLISFYEKMQSDKGSIPDRFSAQQFSDYHSELNMSSLELGDSALYFCASSARQGLGETQYFGPGTRLLVL.

The genes are TRBV2 and TRBJ2-7, with 9 nucleotides matching TRBD1. The CDR3 loop spans 13 amino acids. The germline V gene has CDR1 SNHLY and CDR2 FYNNEI. Trimming at V came to 3 bases and at J to 7 bases, leaving 4 bases not matched to a gene. Here the CDR3 reads CASSEYRGREQYF. The CDR3 DNA follows: TGTGCCAGCAGTGAGTACAGGGGGCGTGAGCAGTACTTC.

The chain combines TRBV7-9 with TRBJ1-5; D ambiguous. The germline CDR1 and CDR2 sequences are SEHNR and FQNEAQ (reference sequence). The CDR3 has 12 amino acids. V shed 5 bases and J shed 10 bases, with 12 bases lying between them. This chain's CDR3 is CASSPNGRPQHF. The CDR3 nucleotides read TGTGCCAGCAGCCCGAATGGCAGACCCCAGCATTTT.